This T cell receptor beta chain derives from a study of blood T cells in healthy people across ages. The CDR3 runs 15 residues. The germline V gene has CDR1 DFQATT and CDR2 SNEGSKA (reference sequence). This clonotype has just a few counts. One end of the junction varies from germline; a read error may be responsible. With a J-beta primer mix and a sample-barcoded 5' primer, a second PCR ran about 7 to 12 cycles. Using its own MiXCR run on the 5' RACE reads, TCRdb lists one record per CDR3 protein. The table lists about 1,400,000 distinct CDR3 sequences, roughly 40% of them singletons. The receptor's source is a woman aged 18 to 35 in good health. V is TRBV20-1 and J is TRBJ2-3; 8 bases fit TRBD1. The sequenced sample consisted of blood. The CDR3 DNA sequence: TGCAGTGCTAGAGCAAGGACAGGGAGCACAGATGCGCAGTATTTT. Its protein product is CSARARTGSTDAQYF.